A selection of T cell receptor beta chains follows, all from one sample in a study of identifying expanded T cells in peripheral blood. The method was immunoSEQ multiplex PCR; TCRdb's version includes in-frame clones alone and lacks a portion of them. Of 100,000 or so clones detected, approximately 88% appear once; the ten largest clones hold about 5.9%. Sequencing used blood. These receptors originate from a person between 18 and 70 years old in good health. CDR3s leave out the opening cysteine and the closing phenylalanine or tryptophan. The D gene is left open where the match is weak.

D,V,CDR3
TRBD1,TRBV5-1,ASSQTGGNEKLF
.,TRBV29-1,SVRGLSYEQY
TRBD2,TRBV27,ASRRLAGSTGELF
.,TRBV5-1,ASSLDSATEQY
.,TRBV6-7,ASSYAGGPYNEQF
TRBD1,TRBV14,ASSQRTGNYGYT
.,TRBV19,ASRVGSGSLSNYGYT
TRBD1,TRBV15,ATSKGGQSYGYT
.,TRBV18,ASSPQGIWNTEAF
.,TRBV6-6,ASTFGGSGNTIY
.,TRBV19,ASTRTGGPSDYGYT
.,TRBV29-1,SGDGASDTQY
.,TRBV9,ASSVATGTPSSYNEQF
.,TRBV6-5,ASSTSGNTEAF
.,TRBV18,ASSPQDSGNTIY
TRBD1,TRBV2,ASSGQGQGQPQH
TRBD1,TRBV27,ASSYRGRNYGYT
.,TRBV5-1,ASSLKGRTYEQY
.,TRBV18,ASSKTENTEAF
TRBD1,TRBV6-1,ASSDTDRPANYGYT
.,TRBV5-4,ASSRSVLTTDTQY
TRBD1,TRBV4-3,ASSQDQGGAGIGELF
TRBD1,TRBV5-4,ASSLGTGETEAF
TRBD2,TRBV6-6,ASSKFAGDPYEQY
TRBD1,TRBV7-2,ASSPRQGYYNEQF
TRBD1,TRBV6-5,ASSYRGRGPLGYT
.,TRBV19,ASSIALPPGYEQY
.,TRBV7-9,ASSLWQVRTEAF
TRBD1,TRBV2,ASSAQGTQNTGELF
.,TRBV4-2,ASSPRDVHNEQF
TRBD1,TRBV19,ASAPPGTAETQY
.,TRBV11-3,ASSFGGTEAF
TRBD1,TRBV5-4,ASSLQGAANGYT
TRBD1,TRBV2,ASSQGQDSYEQY
.,TRBV21-1,ASSKGARDKHSGANVLT
.,TRBV29-1,SVGLGYTEAF
TRBD1,TRBV25-1,ASSGTLGQREAF
TRBD1,TRBV14,ASSQGRQGNTGELF
.,TRBV2,ARQGKPELETQY
.,TRBV7-8,ASSLSGPLNTEAF
.,TRBV27,ASSLEAGAREQY
TRBD1,TRBV4-3,ASSQEGQGSYEQY
TRBD1,TRBV19,ASSRTGYEQY
.,TRBV5-6,ASSLAGSPDTQY
.,TRBV5-6,ASSLGDTYNEQF
TRBD2,TRBV12-5,ASGSLAGGHTDTQY
.,TRBV10-3,AIMRTRGEQY
.,TRBV18,ASSRGTVQETQY
.,TRBV5-1,ASNSGGNTGELF
TRBD2,TRBV7-2,ASKTLAGVHQSPF
TRBD1,TRBV5-8,ASRREGGAYSEAF
.,TRBV5-1,ASSWGLLQPYGYT
TRBD2,TRBV7-2,ASSLDGGLAVYNEQF
.,TRBV30,ASYRAYEQY
.,TRBV25-1,ASSEFLGGPTEAF
.,TRBV6-6,ASTDTKNTEAF
TRBD1,TRBV6-5,ASSPRGLGNTIY
TRBD1,TRBV18,ASSRHRDRGETQY
.,TRBV20-1,SVAGPYEQY